This T cell receptor beta chain is from a study of T cells after yellow fever vaccination. TCRdb processed the 5' RACE reads anew with MiXCR; each CDR3 protein has one entry. The profile shows hundreds of thousands of distinct CDR3 sequences, about 19% of them singletons. Concerning this clonotype itself: No antigen is known for it.

Study-level points and caveats: The secondary response showed a weaker magnitude and a faster peak, day 5 versus 15. Primary-vaccination clones mostly resurfaced post-booster (96% CD4, roughly 87% CD8).

Trimming took off 3 bases at V and 1 base at J, with 13 bases between the two ends. This CDR3 comprises 16 residues. Germline V CDR1 and CDR2: KGHDR, SFDVKD. The chain recombines TRBV24-1 with TRBJ2-3; possibly TRBD2 for D (6 bases). The sequence came from a man under 40 who received the YFV17D yellow fever vaccine. The source was PBMCs, collected 15 days after the yellow fever booster vaccination. The DNA of the CDR3 is TGTGCCACCAGTGATGGGCCCACGGGAGGCACAGATACGCAGTATTTT. Its translation is CATSDGPTGGTDTQYF.